One and the same sample provided the 19 T cell receptor beta chains below, sequenced in a study of cytomegalovirus exposure and HLA in healthy donors. The PCR ran on 60 Vbeta and 13 Jbeta primers. Generated by immunoSEQ multiplex PCR, the TCRdb table keeps only in-frame clones and is missing some. In the table there are 85,000 to 100,000 clones, over 80% of which are singletons. The sample taken for sequencing was PBMCs. The receptor set was obtained from a man between 18 and 29 years old in good health and CMV-seronegative.

V usage is TRBV5-4 and J usage is TRBJ2-5, with TRBD2 matching over 10 bases. Germline-derived CDR1 and CDR2 are SGHNT and YYREEE (reference sequence). This CDR3 has 15 amino acids. V was clipped by 2 bases and J by 5 bases; unmatched bases: 6. DNA for the CDR3: TGTGCCAGCAGCTTACAGCGGGAGGGCCGGGAGACCCAGTACTTC. Translating it yields CASSLQREGRETQYF.

The rearrangement links TRBV27 to TRBJ1-2, with a weak D call TRBD1 (6 bases). Germline V gene data show CDR1 as MNHEY and CDR2 as SMNVEV (reference sequence). This CDR3 is 15 amino acids long. V was shortened by 5 bases and J by 2 bases, with 15 bases between the two germline ends. CDR3 protein: CASSLRGEGNYGYTF. The CDR3 coding sequence is TGTGCCAGCAGTCTTAGGGGGGAGGGGAACTATGGCTACACCTTC.

This rearrangement joins TRBV29-1 to TRBJ2-5, with TRBD1 matching 11 bases. V dropped 3 bases and J dropped 7; count of bases not matched to a gene: 7. The CDR3 contains 14 residues. Germline lookup yields CDR1 SQVTM and CDR2 ANQGSEA. The CDR3 sequence: CSVESGTGGLTQYF. CDR3 nucleotides: TGCAGCGTTGAGTCGGGGACAGGGGGACTGACCCAGTACTTC.

The V call is TRBV5-1, the J call TRBJ2-7; tentatively, D is TRBD1 (6 bases). Between the trimmed V and J ends, which lost 4 bases and 2 bases, there was a span of 10 bases. This CDR3 has 13 amino acids. The germline V gene has CDR1 SGHRS and CDR2 YFSETQ. In nucleotides, the CDR3 is TGCGCCAGCAGCCCGACAGGTCCCTACGAGCAGTACTTC. Protein: CASSPTGPYEQYF.

The chain employs TRBV4-2 and TRBJ1-1; D uncertain. Germline CDR1 reads LGHNA; CDR2 reads YNFKEQ. V lost 1 base to trimming and J lost 6 bases, with 15 bases between them. The CDR3 runs to 15 residues. The CDR3 loop is CASSQGREASAEAFF. CDR3 bases: TGTGCCAGCAGCCAAGGGCGGGAAGCGAGCGCTGAAGCTTTCTTT.

The chain combines TRBV23-1 with TRBJ2-2; 7 nucleotides align to TRBD1. TRBV23-1 is designated an ORF whose function remains uncertain. After removal of 6 bases from V and 7 bases from J, the junction contained 11 bases not matched to a gene. The CDR3 loop spans 15 amino acids. In DNA form, the CDR3 reads TGCGCCAGCAGCCCGTCTAACAGGGGAATCGGGGAGCTGTTTTTT. This codes for CASSPSNRGIGELFF.

This clone has a single count. The J gene is TRBJ2-7, the V gene TRBV18; D perhaps matches TRBD1 (5 bases). This CDR3 is 14 amino acids long. Germline lookup yields CDR1 KGHSH and CDR2 LQKENI. Trimming cost V 2 bases and J 3 bases, with 11 bases left between them. This CDR3 reads CASSPSGQGYEQYF. In DNA, the CDR3 is TGTGCCAGCTCACCATCAGGGCAGGGCTACGAGCAGTACTTC.

The chain recombines TRBV6-5 with TRBJ1-1, with 9 nucleotides matching TRBD1. The CDR3 sequence is 14 residues long. The V gene end was trimmed by 1 base and the J gene end by 7 bases; junction bases not matched to a gene: 4. The V gene's germline CDR1 is MNHEY and CDR2 SVGAGI. Here the CDR3 reads CASSYWDRDGEAFF. Here the CDR3 DNA reads TGTGCCAGCAGTTACTGGGACAGGGACGGTGAAGCTTTCTTT.

This clone has a handful of counts. This sequence joins TRBV6-5 and TRBJ1-1, with a tentative D call TRBD1 (5 bases). The CDR3 is made up of 13 amino acids. The ends were cut back, 2 bases at V and 5 bases at J, with 9 bases in the middle. Germline V CDR1 and CDR2: MNHEY, SVGAGI. This chain's CDR3 is CASSYKGQTEAFF. The CDR3 DNA reads TGTGCCAGCAGTTACAAGGGGCAAACTGAAGCTTTCTTT.

The J gene is TRBJ2-3, the V gene TRBV11-3; D uncertain. The CDR3 is 15 residues long. Germline V gene lookup returns CDR1 SGHNT and CDR2 YENEEA. Deletions cut 3 bases from V and 0 bases from J, with 10 bases between. DNA of the CDR3: TGTGCCAGCAGCTTGGGTGAGGCTAGCACAGATACGCAGTATTTT. Its translation: CASSLGEASTDTQYF. Combining the CDR3 with reference TRBV11-3 and TRBJ2-3 gives the whole variable domain EAGVVQSPRYKIIEKKQPVAFWCNPISGHNTLYWYLQNLGQGPELLIRYENEEAVDDSQLPKDRFSAERLKGVDSTLKIQPAELGDSAVYLCASSLGEASTDTQYFGPGTRLTVL.

The chain couples TRBV7-9 to TRBJ2-2; D not resolved. V was cut by 7 bases and J by 4 bases, with 10 bases left in between. CDR1 and CDR2 from the germline V gene are SEHNR and FQNEAQ (reference sequence). This CDR3 spans 13 amino acids. The DNA for the CDR3 is TGTGCCAGCACCATTAGTTCCACCGGGGAGCTGTTTTTT. It yields the protein CASTISSTGELFF. Combining the CDR3 with reference TRBV7-9 and TRBJ2-2 gives the whole variable domain DTGVSQNPRHKITKRGQNVTFRCDPISEHNRLYWYRQTLGQGPEFLTYFQNEAQLEKSRLLSDRFSAERPKGSFSTLEIQRTEQGDSAMYLCASTISSTGELFFGEGSRLTVL.

The rearrangement uses TRBV4-3 and TRBJ2-7, with no clear D. In germline, CDR1 is LGHNA, CDR2 YSLEER. The CDR3 runs 16 residues. Trimming removed 0 bases from V and 2 bases from J, with 14 bases in between. CDR3 sequence (DNA): TGCGCCAGCAGCCAAGATGTAGGAGATGCACCCTACGAGCAGTACTTC. Its translation is CASSQDVGDAPYEQYF.

The chain is built from TRBV7-8 and TRBJ2-1, with a possible D match to TRBD2 (6 bases). The length of the CDR3 is 15 residues. V was pared by 5 bases and J by 0 bases, with 11 bases between. The germline gives CDR1 SGHVS, CDR2 FQNEAQ. The CDR3 coding sequence is TGTGCCAGCAGCCCTCTAGCGTTCTCCTACAATGAGCAGTTCTTC. Encoded protein: CASSPLAFSYNEQFF. The complete variable domain, with remaining parts taken from reference TRBV7-8 and TRBJ2-1, reads GAGVSQSPRYKVAKRGQDVALRCDPISGHVSLFWYQQALGQGPEFLTYFQNEAQLDKSGLPSDRFFAERPEGSVSTLKIQRTQQEDSAVYLCASSPLAFSYNEQFFGPGTRLTVL.

V is TRBV18 and J is TRBJ2-2; D possibly corresponds to TRBD2 (6 bases). Looked up from germline, CDR1 is KGHSH and CDR2 is LQKENI. The CDR3 has 16 residues. Trimming stripped 1 base from V and 0 bases from J, with 9 bases between. In nucleotides, the CDR3 is TGTGCCAGCTCACCACTGGGAGGTCCGAACACCGGGGAGCTGTTTTTT. It is translated as CASSPLGGPNTGELFF.

V is TRBV7-9 and J is TRBJ1-6; 8 bases are shared with TRBD1. Trimming took 3 bases from V and 11 from J; bases not matched to a gene: 9. Per the germline V gene, CDR1 is SEHNR and CDR2 is FQNEAQ (reference sequence). This CDR3 contains 15 residues. CDR3 in DNA: TGTGCCAGCAGCTTTAAGGGACAGGCCATGACACCCCTCCACTTT. Its translation: CASSFKGQAMTPLHF.

The genes are TRBV7-2 and TRBJ2-7, with D tentatively TRBD1 (5 bases). Germline V CDR1 and CDR2: SGHTA, FQGNSA. The CDR3 is 19 amino acids. The V and J ends lost 5 bases and 0 bases respectively, with 26 bases between them. The CDR3 nucleotides read TGTGCCAGCAGCATACACAGGCGCTTGACCGACAGAAGCTCCTACGAGCAGTACTTC. Protein product: CASSIHRRLTDRSSYEQYF.

This chain joins TRBV7-9 and TRBJ2-7; 8 bases are shared with TRBD2. Per the germline V gene, CDR1 is SEHNR and CDR2 is FQNEAQ (reference sequence). CDR3 length equals 12 residues. The J segment lost 2 bases and the V segment lost 8 bases, leaving 2 bases of the junction unmatched. CDR3 nucleotide sequence: TGTGCCAGCGGGACTAGACCCTACGAGCAGTACTTC. Its protein product is CASGTRPYEQYF.

The chain joins TRBV4-2 to TRBJ2-1; D perhaps matches TRBD2 (6 bases). There are 15 residues in the CDR3. The germline V and J ends were trimmed by 3 bases and 6 bases, with 15 bases remaining between them. Per the germline V gene, CDR1 is LGHNA and CDR2 is YNFKEQ. The CDR3 coding sequence is TGTGCCAGCAGCCAGACTAGTGGTTTGCGCAATGAGCAGTTCTTC. Protein product: CASSQTSGLRNEQFF.

To note about this clone: Germline and junction disagree at one end, which may indicate a read error. This chain connects TRBV7-3 to TRBJ2-1; 7 bases fit TRBD2. This CDR3 spans 15 amino acids. Germline CDR1 is SGHTA and CDR2 is FQGTGA. CDR3 protein: CASSLTGTIYNEQFF. CDR3 nucleotides: TGTGCCAGCAGCCTAACCGGGACTATATACAATGAGCAGTTCTTC.